The text below deals with one T cell receptor beta chain. What it recognizes is unknown. The entry originates in a study of tumor-infiltrating lymphocytes in localized non-small cell lung cancer. Some clones are missing from TCRdb's copy, which holds only in-frame ones; the method was immunoSEQ multiplex PCR. Of tens of thousands of clones listed, around two thirds were seen once; the top ten hold over 6%. Overall study findings and caveats: Each assay used a separate piece of the same tissue.

This CDR3 is 13 amino acids long. In germline, CDR1 is LGHNA, CDR2 YNFKEQ. V dropped 0 bases and J dropped 10 bases, with 7 bases sitting between them. The rearrangement joins TRBV4-2 to TRBJ1-6; no firm D call. This receptor was obtained from a human donor with non-small cell lung cancer. The material sequenced was lung tumor tissue. CDR3 coding DNA: TGTGCCAGCAGCCAAGATTACGGCTCACCCCTCCACTTT. Protein product: CASSQDYGSPLHF.